Each of the 32 T cell receptor beta chains below was sequenced from the same sample in a study of CD8+ T cells in alopecia areata. RNA was isolated and reverse transcribed to cDNA, the sequencing template. Clones were sequenced by immunoSEQ multiplex PCR, and TCRdb holds only the in-frame ones, with some missing. The sample includes 110,000 or so clones, 35% to 40% seen only once; the top ten take over 3%. The sample taken for sequencing was CD4+ T cells sorted from blood. These TCRs come from a human donor with alopecia areata.

The CDR3 sequence: CASSDRVGEKLFF. The CDR3 DNA follows: TGTGCCAGCAGTGACAGGGTGGGAGAAAAACTGTTTTTT. The genes are TRBV2 and TRBJ1-4; perhaps TRBD1 as D (5 bases). CDR3 length: 13 amino acids. Trimming stripped 3 bases from V and 8 bases from J, with 10 bases between. CDR1 and CDR2 from the germline V gene are SNHLY and FYNNEI. Combining the CDR3 with reference TRBV2 and TRBJ1-4 gives the whole variable domain EPEVTQTPSHQVTQMGQEVILRCVPISNHLYFYWYRQILGQKVEFLVSFYNNEISEKSEIFDDQFSVERPDGSNFTLKIRSTKLEDSAMYFCASSDRVGEKLFFGSGTQLSVL.

The rearrangement uses TRBV4-3 and TRBJ2-3, with TRBD1 matching over 7 bases. V lost 4 bases and J lost 0; bases outside the gene matches: 4. CDR1 is LGHNA and CDR2 is YSLEER in the germline V gene. The CDR3 is 15 residues long. The CDR3 sequence: CASSLQGLSTDTQYF. CDR3 nucleotides: TGCGCCAGCAGCCTACAGGGGCTCAGCACAGATACGCAGTATTTT.

V and J are TRBV5-1 and TRBJ2-1; 7 bases map to TRBD1. V gave up 2 bases and J gave up 3 bases; unmatched junction bases: 5. In germline, CDR1 is SGHRS, CDR2 YFSETQ. The CDR3 totals 15 residues. CDR3 amino acids: CASSFRQGLYNEQFF. The CDR3 DNA is TGCGCCAGCAGCTTTAGACAGGGCCTCTACAATGAGCAGTTCTTC.

As for this clone: This sample includes further DNA sequences coding for the same CDR3. The rearrangement links TRBV28 to TRBJ1-1; possible D gene TRBD1, 5 bases. The CDR3 contains 11 residues. Germline loops: CDR1 MDHEN, CDR2 SYDVKM. Trimming pared 9 bases from V and 1 base from J, leaving 6 bases between. CDR3 DNA sequence: TGTGCCAGTCAGGGGAACACTGAAGCTTTCTTT. Amino acid sequence: CASQGNTEAFF. Based on the CDR3 plus reference TRBV28 and TRBJ1-1, the full variable domain is DVKVTQSSRYLVKRTGEKVFLECVQDMDHENMFWYRQDPGLGLRLIYFSYDVKMKEKGDIPEGYSVSREKKERFSLILESASTNQTSMYLCASQGNTEAFFGQGTRLTVV.

This sequence joins TRBV6-5 and TRBJ2-7; 8 nucleotides agree with TRBD1. Trimming took 5 bases from V and 3 from J; bases not matched to a gene: 6. CDR1 MNHEY and CDR2 SVGAGI come from the germline V gene. There are 14 residues in the CDR3. CDR3 bases: TGTGCCAGCAGTACGCCGGGACAGGTCTACGAGCAGTACTTC. This gives the protein CASSTPGQVYEQYF.

This chain joins TRBV7-2 and TRBJ2-7; D not resolved. CDR1 SGHTA and CDR2 FQGNSA come from the germline V gene. This CDR3 region has 15 residues. V lost 7 bases to trimming and J lost 0 bases, with 16 bases between them. In nucleotides, the CDR3 is TGTGCCAGCACCATATCCAGAATTAGCTCCTACGAGCAGTACTTC. This sequence encodes CASTISRISSYEQYF.

This clone came up a few times. The chain is built from TRBV13 and TRBJ2-1; D remains unclear. This CDR3 has 14 residues. With 5 bases removed from V and 8 bases from J, the gap between germline ends came to 16 bases. The germline CDR1 and CDR2 sequences are PRHDT and FYEKMQ (reference sequence). CDR3: CASSPPPSSDEQFF. In DNA form, the CDR3 reads TGTGCCAGCAGCCCTCCGCCCTCGAGCGATGAGCAGTTCTTC.

This chain joins TRBV29-1 and TRBJ2-1, with 7 bases lining up with TRBD2. CDR1 and CDR2 from the germline V gene are SQVTM and ANQGSEA. The trim removed 3 bases at V and 7 bases at J, leaving 9 bases unmatched. CDR3 length: 14 amino acids. The CDR3 is CSVDPAGSWNEQFF. CDR3 in DNA: TGCAGCGTTGATCCAGCGGGGTCCTGGAATGAGCAGTTCTTC.

The chain couples TRBV28 to TRBJ2-4; TRBD1 matches at 7 bases. The CDR3 sequence is 13 residues long. With V trimmed by 5 bases and J by 6 bases, 4 bases remained unmatched. The germline V gene encodes CDR1 MDHEN and CDR2 SYDVKM. CDR3 sequence reads: CASSIRQGNIQYF. The CDR3 region has the DNA TGTGCCAGCAGTATCCGACAGGGAAACATTCAGTACTTC.

This clone has more than one count but fewer than ten. This chain joins TRBV20-1 and TRBJ2-7; no clear D gene. Trimming took 5 bases from V and 0 from J, leaving 5 bases between them. The germline gives CDR1 DFQATT, CDR2 SNEGSKA (reference sequence). This CDR3 is 11 amino acids long. The CDR3 DNA reads as TGCAGTGCTTACAGCTCCTACGAGCAGTACTTC. This gives the protein CSAYSSYEQYF.

This clone appeared a few times. The chain combines TRBV7-2 with TRBJ1-1; 8 positions agree with TRBD1. V lost 6 bases and J lost 4; bases outside the gene matches: 7. This CDR3 region has 14 residues. CDR1 is SGHTA and CDR2 is FQGNSA in the germline V gene. This CDR3 is CASRRQGSATEAFF. The DNA of the CDR3 is TGTGCCAGCAGGCGACAGGGGTCGGCCACTGAAGCTTTCTTT.

The chain carries TRBV27 and TRBJ1-2, with 11 bases matching TRBD1. J lost 6 bases, V lost 4 bases, and 1 base had no gene match. Germline CDR1 and CDR2: MNHEY and SMNVEV (reference sequence). This CDR3 contains 13 residues. CDR3 residues: CASSWGQGDGYTF. CDR3 coding DNA: TGTGCCAGCAGTTGGGGACAGGGGGATGGCTACACCTTC.

A single count supports this clone. The rearrangement uses TRBV15 and TRBJ2-7, with 9 positions matching TRBD1. V was clipped by 1 base and J by 1 base; unmatched bases: 5. CDR1 and CDR2 (germline): LNHNV, YYDKDF (reference sequence). The CDR3 has 16 residues. CDR3 nucleotides: TGTGCCACCAGCAGAGGTACCGGGACAGGGTCCTACGAGCAGTACTTC. It encodes CATSRGTGTGSYEQYF.

This clone was seen only a few times. The gene calls are TRBV30 and TRBJ2-1, with D unclear. The CDR3 length is 15 residues. Trimming left V 2 bases short and J 2 bases short, with 13 bases between. Germline assignment: CDR1 GTSNPN and CDR2 SVGIG (reference sequence). In DNA, the CDR3 is TGTGCCTGGAGTTCTCCGACCGGGCCCTACAATGAGCAGTTCTTC. Protein sequence: CAWSSPTGPYNEQFF.

This rearrangement joins TRBV28 to TRBJ2-1, with 9 nucleotides matching TRBD1. Germline CDR1 reads MDHEN; CDR2 reads SYDVKM. This CDR3 contains 16 residues. The V and J ends lost 4 bases and 6 bases, in that order; junction bases with no gene match: 10. The CDR3 spells CASSSSGTGIRNEQFF. CDR3 in DNA: TGTGCCAGCAGTTCTTCCGGGACAGGGATCCGCAATGAGCAGTTCTTC.

The chain is built from TRBV11-2 and TRBJ2-5; 7 bases are a match to TRBD1. Germline-derived CDR1 and CDR2 are SGHAT and FQNNGV. V lost 5 bases, J lost 1 base, and 4 bases stayed unmatched. The CDR3 contains 14 residues. This CDR3 is CASSRRDSQETQYF. In nucleotides, the CDR3 is TGTGCCAGCAGCCGCAGGGACAGCCAAGAGACCCAGTACTTC. Using reference TRBV11-2 and TRBJ2-5 for the parts outside the CDR3, the full variable domain is EAGVAQSPRYKIIEKRQSVAFWCNPISGHATLYWYQQILGQGPKLLIQFQNNGVVDDSQLPKDRFSAERLKGVDSTLKIQPAKLEDSAVYLCASSRRDSQETQYFGPGTRLLVL.

This clone was seen just once. The chain carries TRBV6-5 and TRBJ2-3, with 8 bases matching TRBD2. CDR1 and CDR2 from the germline V gene are MNHEY and SVGAGI. The CDR3 spans 15 residues. J gave up 8 bases and V 7 bases, and 14 bases lay outside the gene matches. CDR3 protein: CASTRRSGGPGTQYF. CDR3 coding DNA: TGTGCCAGCACCCGGAGGAGCGGGGGACCTGGTACGCAGTATTTT.

The chain recombines TRBV27 with TRBJ1-2, with D hard to call. The CDR3 contains 16 residues. In germline, CDR1 is MNHEY, CDR2 SMNVEV (reference sequence). V was pared by 2 bases and J by 3 bases, with 16 bases between. The CDR3 sequence is CASSLLWSDDHYGYTF. The CDR3 DNA sequence: TGTGCCAGCAGTTTACTCTGGTCTGACGATCACTATGGCTACACCTTC.

This clone has just a few counts. This sequence joins TRBV30 and TRBJ1-2, with D unresolved. Germline assignment: CDR1 GTSNPN and CDR2 SVGIG (reference sequence). The CDR3 contains 11 residues. Trimming left V 4 bases short and J 2 bases short, with 5 bases between. CDR3 residues: CAWTQNYGYTF. The CDR3 nucleotides read TGTGCCTGGACACAAAACTATGGCTACACCTTC.

This clone was counted between two and nine times. The chain combines TRBV4-1 with TRBJ1-5; the D gene is possibly TRBD1 (5 bases). The CDR3 contains 14 residues. Trimming removed 4 bases from V and 3 bases from J, with 10 bases in between. Germline V gives CDR1 MGHRA, CDR2 YSYEKL. This CDR3 reads CASSPGPDNQPQHF. CDR3 sequence (DNA): TGCGCCAGCAGCCCGGGACCCGACAATCAGCCCCAGCATTTT.

This chain connects TRBV5-1 to TRBJ1-1, with 7 bases that match TRBD1. The CDR3 runs 14 residues. The trim removed 5 bases at V and 1 base at J, leaving 5 bases unmatched. The germline V gene has CDR1 SGHRS and CDR2 YFSETQ. CDR3 nucleotide sequence: TGCGCCAGCAGGCCAGGGGGAGCGAACACTGAAGCTTTCTTT. Its protein product is CASRPGGANTEAFF. The entire variable domain, with the rest obtained from reference TRBV5-1 and TRBJ1-1, is as follows: KAGVTQTPRYLIKTRGQQVTLSCSPISGHRSVSWYQQTPGQGLQFLFEYFSETQRNKGNFPGRFSGRQFSNSRSEMNVSTLELGDSALYLCASRPGGANTEAFFGQGTRLTVV.

This clone has just a few counts. The rearrangement uses TRBV5-1 and TRBJ2-7; the D is unclear. Between the trimmed V and J ends, which lost 2 bases and 1 base, there was a span of 10 bases. The CDR3 contains 14 residues. Germline V lookup: CDR1 SGHRS, CDR2 YFSETQ. The CDR3 protein is CASSFWVESYEQYF. CDR3 bases: TGCGCCAGCAGCTTTTGGGTAGAATCCTACGAGCAGTACTTC.

This clone came up a few times. The J gene is TRBJ1-4, the V gene TRBV2, with 9 bases that match TRBD1. This CDR3 is 16 amino acids long. The J segment lost 5 bases and the V segment lost 6 bases, leaving 10 bases of the junction unmatched. CDR1 and CDR2 (germline): SNHLY, FYNNEI. CDR3 sequence reads: CASRALSGQGNEKLFF. DNA for the CDR3: TGTGCCAGCAGAGCGCTAAGCGGACAGGGGAATGAAAAACTGTTTTTT.

Only a few counts were recorded for this clone. This rearrangement joins TRBV6-6 to TRBJ2-7; TRBD1 matches 12 bases. J was trimmed by 2 bases and V by 5 bases; bases with no gene match: 7. CDR3 length equals 16 residues. Germline values: CDR1 MNHNY, CDR2 SVGAGI (reference sequence). The CDR3 region is CASSTAGQGATYEQYF. CDR3 DNA sequence: TGTGCCAGCAGTACAGCGGGACAGGGGGCAACCTACGAGCAGTACTTC.

The gene calls are TRBV11-2 and TRBJ2-7; D remains unclear. Germline CDR1 is SGHAT and CDR2 is FQNNGV. This CDR3 spans 14 amino acids. With 5 bases removed from V and 3 bases from J, the gap between germline ends came to 14 bases. CDR3 residues: CASSRDGQIYEQYF. Here the CDR3 DNA reads TGTGCCAGCAGCAGGGATGGGCAGATCTACGAGCAGTACTTC. Combining the CDR3 with reference TRBV11-2 and TRBJ2-7 gives the whole variable domain EAGVAQSPRYKIIEKRQSVAFWCNPISGHATLYWYQQILGQGPKLLIQFQNNGVVDDSQLPKDRFSAERLKGVDSTLKIQPAKLEDSAVYLCASSRDGQIYEQYFGPGTRLTVT.

V is TRBV2 and J is TRBJ2-1; 10 bases line up with TRBD2. V shed 7 bases and J 6 bases; nucleotides not matched to a gene: 9. Germline V gene data show CDR1 as SNHLY and CDR2 as FYNNEI. This CDR3 region has 15 residues. The CDR3 loop reads CASKGNSGRSNEQFF. CDR3 bases: TGTGCCAGCAAAGGAAATAGCGGGAGGAGCAATGAGCAGTTCTTC.

This clone was counted between two and nine times. The chain uses TRBV28 and TRBJ2-3, with 8 bases fitting TRBD2. V was clipped by 6 bases and J by 1 base; unmatched bases: 6. CDR1 and CDR2 (germline): MDHEN, SYDVKM. The CDR3 length is 15 residues. The CDR3 spells CASRGVLAGTDTQYF. The CDR3 DNA follows: TGTGCCAGCAGGGGGGTACTAGCGGGCACAGATACGCAGTATTTT.

This clone was seen a handful of times. J is TRBJ2-1 and V is TRBV29-1; 8 nucleotides match TRBD2. This CDR3 is 15 amino acids long. Trimming at V came to 6 bases and at J to 6 bases, leaving 13 bases not matched to a gene. Germline CDR1 SQVTM, CDR2 ANQGSEA. The CDR3 region is CSVLGEAGVGNEQFF. In DNA, the CDR3 is TGCAGCGTCCTGGGGGAAGCGGGAGTGGGCAATGAGCAGTTCTTC.

This chain links TRBV11-2 with TRBJ2-1; D might be TRBD1 (5 bases). CDR1 SGHAT and CDR2 FQNNGV come from the germline V gene. Between the trimmed V and J ends, which lost 2 bases and 5 bases, there was a span of 13 bases. The CDR3 length is 15 residues. CDR3 protein: CASSLRPGKHNEQFF. CDR3 DNA: TGTGCCAGCAGCTTACGGCCAGGGAAGCACAATGAGCAGTTCTTC.

The J gene is TRBJ2-2, the V gene TRBV6-6; D may be TRBD1 (6 bases). The CDR3 totals 15 residues. CDR1 is MNHNY and CDR2 is SVGAGI in the germline V gene (reference sequence). Trimming removed 6 bases from V and 0 bases from J, with 11 bases in between. The CDR3 spells CASRLQGANTGELFF. The CDR3 DNA sequence: TGTGCCAGCAGGTTACAGGGCGCGAACACCGGGGAGCTGTTTTTT.

This clone was seen a handful of times. This sequence joins TRBV29-1 and TRBJ1-1; possible D gene TRBD1, 6 bases. Trimming took off 1 base at V and 3 bases at J, with 15 bases between the two ends. Germline loops: CDR1 SQVTM, CDR2 ANQGSEA. The CDR3 loop spans 15 amino acids. The CDR3 DNA follows: TGCAGCGTTGAAGTGAGGGGGATTTTGTACACTGAAGCTTTCTTT. This translates into CSVEVRGILYTEAFF.

The chain uses TRBV12-5 and TRBJ1-6, with D perhaps matching TRBD1 (6 bases). Trimming took 4 bases from V and 7 from J, leaving 11 bases between them. CDR3 length equals 14 residues. Germline CDR1 LGHNT, CDR2 FRNRAP. DNA of the CDR3: TGTGCTAGTGGTTCCGGACAGCCAAATTCACCCCTCCACTTT. Encoded protein: CASGSGQPNSPLHF. Combining the CDR3 with reference TRBV12-5 and TRBJ1-6 gives the whole variable domain DARVTQTPRHKVTEMGQEVTMRCQPILGHNTVFWYRQTMMQGLELLAYFRNRAPLDDSGMPKDRFSAEMPDATLATLKIQPSEPRDSAVYFCASGSGQPNSPLHFGNGTRLTVT.